A single sample is the source of the 29 T cell receptor beta chains below, sequenced in a study of cytomegalovirus exposure and HLA in healthy donors. The PCR ran on 60 Vbeta and 13 Jbeta primers. TCRdb keeps only in-frame clones here, not all; method: immunoSEQ multiplex PCR. The sample records about 130,000 clones, more than 75% being singletons. Specimen: PBMCs. The receptors derive from a female donor in good health and CMV-seronegative.

This chain links TRBV7-6 with TRBJ1-6; 11 bases line up with TRBD1. With V trimmed by 5 bases and J by 6 bases, 9 bases remained unmatched. Germline V CDR1 and CDR2: SGHVS, FNYEAQ. There are 17 residues in the CDR3. The CDR3 DNA reads as TGTGCCAGCAGCCGAAGGACAGGGGGCGGTTTTAATTCACCCCTCCACTTT. Translation gives CASSRRTGGGFNSPLHF.

This clone has a handful of counts. The genes are TRBV7-9 and TRBJ1-2; 7 positions agree with TRBD1. CDR1 SEHNR and CDR2 FQNEAQ come from the germline V gene (reference sequence). The V segment lost 1 base and the J segment 11 bases; nucleotides outside the gene matches: 7. The CDR3 sequence is 13 residues long. The DNA for the CDR3 is TGTGCCAGCAGCTTAGTACAGGGGTTTTGGTACACCTTC. As protein: CASSLVQGFWYTF.

The sample holds one count of this clone. The V gene is TRBV9, the J gene TRBJ2-5; 11 bases map to TRBD1. V lost 5 bases to trimming and J lost 4 bases; unmatched junction nucleotides: 7. CDR3 length equals 15 residues. The V gene's germline CDR1 is SGDLS and CDR2 YYNGEE. The CDR3 nucleotides are TGTGCCAGCAGTACAGGACAGGGGGCGGGAGAGACCCAGTACTTC. Translation gives CASSTGQGAGETQYF. Combining the CDR3 with reference TRBV9 and TRBJ2-5 gives the whole variable domain DSGVTQTPKHLITATGQRVTLRCSPRSGDLSVYWYQQSLDQGLQFLIQYYNGEERAKGNILERFSAQQFPDLHSELNLSSLELGDSALYFCASSTGQGAGETQYFGPGTRLLVL.

This chain uses TRBV27 with TRBJ1-5, with unresolved D. V gave up 5 bases and J gave up 4 bases, with 6 bases separating them. Germline V CDR1 and CDR2: MNHEY, SMNVEV (reference sequence). The length of the CDR3 is 12 residues. The CDR3 DNA reads as TGTGCCAGCAGTGCCCTAAATCAGCCCCAGCATTTT. Its translation: CASSALNQPQHF.

J is TRBJ1-2 and V is TRBV27, with TRBD1 matching 7 bases. Germline CDR1 reads MNHEY; CDR2 reads SMNVEV (reference sequence). The trim removed 2 bases at V and 2 bases at J, leaving 11 bases unmatched. The CDR3 has 17 amino acids. The CDR3 sequence: CASSLKFIRDRNYGYTF. The CDR3 nucleotides are TGTGCCAGCAGTTTAAAGTTCATCCGGGACAGAAACTATGGCTACACCTTC.

This chain uses TRBV5-6 with TRBJ1-2; D not resolved. V lost 2 bases and J 4 bases, leaving 18 bases between the germline ends. Germline loops: CDR1 SGHDT, CDR2 YYEEEE. The CDR3 contains 16 residues. The CDR3 reads CASSLDGGQDFYGYTF. In DNA, the CDR3 is TGTGCCAGCAGCTTAGATGGAGGTCAGGACTTCTATGGCTACACCTTC.

The chain joins TRBV7-8 to TRBJ2-3, with 9 bases aligning to TRBD1. The V gene end was trimmed by 5 bases and the J gene end by 2 bases; junction bases not matched to a gene: 8. This CDR3 contains 16 residues. Germline V gene data show CDR1 as SGHVS and CDR2 as FQNEAQ. CDR3 sequence reads: CASSPRDRAVTDTQYF. The CDR3, as DNA: TGTGCCAGCAGCCCTAGGGACAGGGCAGTCACAGATACGCAGTATTTT.

The V gene is TRBV19, the J gene TRBJ2-5; 10 bases align to TRBD1. Germline CDR1 LNHDA, CDR2 SQIVND (reference sequence). The CDR3 extends over 13 amino acids. J lost 5 bases, V lost 5 bases, and 2 bases had no gene match. CDR3 nucleotides: TGTGCCAGTAGTGTGGACAGGGGGGAGACCCAGTACTTC. Its protein is CASSVDRGETQYF.

V is TRBV27 and J is TRBJ2-2, with 7 bases that match TRBD2. Germline CDR1 is MNHEY and CDR2 is SMNVEV (reference sequence). The CDR3 is 14 residues long. V shed 8 bases and J 3 bases; nucleotides not matched to a gene: 6. This CDR3 is CASGRDYHTGELFF. CDR3 in DNA: TGTGCCAGCGGCCGGGACTATCACACCGGGGAGCTGTTTTTT.

The V call is TRBV30, the J call TRBJ2-3, with D perhaps TRBD2 (5 bases). V lost 1 base, J lost 4 bases, and 18 bases lay in between. Germline V gene sequence: CDR1 GTSNPN, CDR2 SVGIG (reference sequence). This CDR3 is built from 16 residues. Written as DNA, the CDR3 is TGTGCCTGGAGTGCCAATAGGTGGGAGAAGTCAGATACGCAGTATTTT. It yields the protein CAWSANRWEKSDTQYF.

This clone occurred a few times. The rearrangement links TRBV19 to TRBJ1-1, with D unclear. The CDR3 consists of 14 residues. Looked up from germline, CDR1 is LNHDA and CDR2 is SQIVND (reference sequence). Trimming took 3 bases from V and 0 from J, leaving 8 bases between them. The CDR3 DNA follows: TGTGCCAGTAGTATGGCCAGGATGAACACTGAAGCTTTCTTT. Translation gives CASSMARMNTEAFF. The complete variable domain, with remaining parts taken from reference TRBV19 and TRBJ1-1, reads DGGITQSPKYLFRKEGQNVTLSCEQNLNHDAMYWYRQDPGQGLRLIYYSQIVNDFQKGDIAEGYSVSREKKESFPLTVTSAQKNPTAFYLCASSMARMNTEAFFGQGTRLTVV.

J is TRBJ1-2 and V is TRBV20-1; D is undetermined. V lost 5 bases to trimming and J lost 6 bases, with 10 bases between them. In germline, CDR1 is DFQATT, CDR2 SNEGSKA (reference sequence). The CDR3 contains 11 residues. The CDR3 loop reads CSAPGRDGYTF. The CDR3 DNA follows: TGCAGTGCTCCCGGCCGGGATGGCTACACCTTC.

This clone was seen once. This rearrangement joins TRBV5-1 to TRBJ1-3, with no clear D. CDR1 and CDR2 from the germline V gene are SGHRS and YFSETQ. This CDR3 comprises 18 residues. V gave up 0 bases and J gave up 0 bases, with 16 bases separating them. The CDR3: CASSLGGLGGSSGNTIYF. The CDR3 DNA sequence: TGCGCCAGCAGCTTGGGCGGTTTAGGAGGGTCCTCTGGAAACACCATATATTTT.

This clone was found once. The chain joins TRBV13 to TRBJ2-3, with 8 bases aligning to TRBD2. The CDR3 is made up of 15 amino acids. Unmatched junction bases numbered 4, after V lost 5 bases and J lost 0 bases. In germline, CDR1 is PRHDT, CDR2 FYEKMQ (reference sequence). This CDR3 is CASSRTSGSTDTQYF. CDR3 bases: TGTGCCAGCAGCCGTACTAGCGGTAGCACAGATACGCAGTATTTT.

The genes are TRBV27 and TRBJ2-2; 8 bases map to TRBD2. J lost 4 bases, V lost 3 bases, and 7 bases had no gene match. From germline, CDR1 is MNHEY and CDR2 SMNVEV (reference sequence). The CDR3 is made up of 16 amino acids. CDR3 protein: CASSLGAGGLTGELFF. The CDR3 nucleotides read TGTGCCAGCAGTTTGGGGGCGGGAGGCCTCACCGGGGAGCTGTTTTTT.

This clone appeared a single time. This chain uses TRBV5-6 with TRBJ2-7; 10 positions agree with TRBD2. V dropped 2 bases and J dropped 5; count of bases not matched to a gene: 4. Germline lookup yields CDR1 SGHDT and CDR2 YYEEEE. The CDR3 runs 14 residues. In DNA, the CDR3 is TGTGCCAGCAGCTTTAGCGGGAGGCTCCACGAGCAGTACTTC. Translated: CASSFSGRLHEQYF.

The chain is built from TRBV28 and TRBJ1-1; 8 bases align to TRBD1. Germline CDR1 MDHEN, CDR2 SYDVKM. The CDR3 totals 16 residues. The trim removed 2 bases at V and 4 bases at J, leaving 9 bases unmatched. For the CDR3, the DNA is TGTGCCAGCAGTTTACGGGCAGGGGGCAGTAGCACTGAAGCTTTCTTT. It is translated as CASSLRAGGSSTEAFF. Looking up the rest from reference TRBV28 and TRBJ1-1 gives the full variable domain: DVKVTQSSRYLVKRTGEKVFLECVQDMDHENMFWYRQDPGLGLRLIYFSYDVKMKEKGDIPEGYSVSREKKERFSLILESASTNQTSMYLCASSLRAGGSSTEAFFGQGTRLTVV.

The chain has TRBV28 and TRBJ2-7, with 8 bases matching TRBD1. Losses at the gene ends were 6 bases for V and 4 bases for J; bases not matched to a gene: 11. The CDR3 is made up of 15 amino acids. Germline V gene sequence: CDR1 MDHEN, CDR2 SYDVKM. The CDR3 DNA is TGTGCCAGCAGCCTAGTGGGACAGGTAGGGTACGAGCAGTACTTC. This gives the protein CASSLVGQVGYEQYF.

The chain uses TRBV7-6 and TRBJ2-7, with TRBD1 matching 7 bases. CDR3 size: 13 residues. The J segment lost 2 bases and the V segment lost 5 bases, leaving 3 bases of the junction unmatched. From germline, CDR1 is SGHVS and CDR2 FNYEAQ. DNA for the CDR3: TGTGCCAGCAGCCAGGGGACAGCCTACGAGCAGTACTTC. It encodes CASSQGTAYEQYF.

The chain employs TRBV28 and TRBJ2-7; maybe TRBD1 (5 bases). Between the trimmed V and J ends, which lost 4 bases and 0 bases, there was a span of 13 bases. The CDR3 is 15 residues long. In germline, CDR1 is MDHEN, CDR2 SYDVKM. CDR3 sequence: CASSSQGAVSYEQYF. The CDR3 DNA sequence: TGTGCCAGCAGTTCCCAGGGCGCCGTCTCCTACGAGCAGTACTTC.

CDR3: CASSSGGAGANVLTF. The DNA of the CDR3 is TGCGCCAGCAGCTCCGGGGGTGCTGGGGCCAACGTCCTGACTTTC. V usage is TRBV5-1 and J usage is TRBJ2-6, with a weak D call TRBD2 (6 bases). The CDR3 contains 15 residues. Germline V gives CDR1 SGHRS, CDR2 YFSETQ. V was shortened by 3 bases and J by 2 bases, with 9 bases between the two germline ends.

The chain joins TRBV27 to TRBJ2-7; the match to TRBD1 covers 9 bases. The germline V gene has CDR1 MNHEY and CDR2 SMNVEV (reference sequence). The V segment lost 4 bases and the J segment 6 bases; nucleotides outside the gene matches: 13. The length of the CDR3 is 16 residues. Written as DNA, the CDR3 is TGTGCCAGCAGTTCCGGATCCGGGACAGGGTGCCCCGAGCAGTACTTC. It encodes CASSSGSGTGCPEQYF.

The chain employs TRBV11-3 and TRBJ2-1, with D perhaps TRBD2 (6 bases). Per the germline V gene, CDR1 is SGHNT and CDR2 is YENEEA. V was cut by 0 bases and J by 1 base, with 10 bases left in between. The CDR3 is 16 residues long. Here the CDR3 DNA reads TGTGCCAGCAGCTTAGATGGCGGGACTTCCTACAATGAGCAGTTCTTC. Translated: CASSLDGGTSYNEQFF.

V is TRBV7-9 and J is TRBJ1-1; tentatively, D is TRBD1 (6 bases). This CDR3 has 14 residues. The germline V gene encodes CDR1 SEHNR and CDR2 FQNEAQ (reference sequence). V was pared by 5 bases and J by 5 bases, with 15 bases between. In DNA form, the CDR3 reads TGTGCCAGCAGCCTACTATCAGGGGCAACTGAAGCTTTCTTT. This codes for CASSLLSGATEAFF.

The J gene is TRBJ2-7, the V gene TRBV18; TRBD2 is a possible D gene (6 bases). This CDR3 comprises 16 residues. CDR1 is KGHSH, CDR2 LQKENI, per germline. Deletions cut 1 base from V and 0 bases from J, with 13 bases between. The CDR3 spells CASSPRPGESSYEQYF. As DNA, the CDR3 is TGTGCCAGCTCACCACGTCCGGGGGAGAGCTCCTACGAGCAGTACTTC.

The chain recombines TRBV6-6 with TRBJ2-5; 7 positions match TRBD1. V trimming: 5 bases; J trimming: 5 bases; junction bases outside the gene matches: 5. The CDR3 loop spans 13 amino acids. Germline lookup yields CDR1 MNHNY and CDR2 SVGAGI (reference sequence). In DNA, the CDR3 is TGTGCCAGCAGTCAACAGGGGAAGGAGACCCAGTACTTC. It yields the protein CASSQQGKETQYF.

The V and J genes are TRBV9 and TRBJ2-6, with D possibly being TRBD1 (5 bases). The CDR3 extends over 15 amino acids. The V gene lost 3 bases and the J gene lost 0 bases, with 7 bases spanning the gap. Germline values: CDR1 SGDLS, CDR2 YYNGEE. Written as DNA, the CDR3 is TGTGCCAGCAGCGAGACAGCCTCTGGGGCCAACGTCCTGACTTTC. Its translation is CASSETASGANVLTF.

In DNA, the CDR3 is TGTGCCTGGAGCGGACTAGCGGGAGCTAACAATGAGCAGTTCTTC. Protein: CAWSGLAGANNEQFF. The chain employs TRBV30 and TRBJ2-1, with TRBD2 matching over 13 bases. CDR3 length: 15 amino acids. Germline V CDR1 and CDR2: GTSNPN, SVGIG (reference sequence). The trim removed 3 bases at V and 5 bases at J, leaving 4 bases unmatched.

The V call is TRBV9, the J call TRBJ2-5, with 11 bases fitting TRBD2. V shed 0 bases, J shed 2 bases, and the junction held 3 bases outside the gene matches. The germline V gene has CDR1 SGDLS and CDR2 YYNGEE. This CDR3 region has 16 residues. This CDR3 reads CASSVGPSGRQETQYF. Here the CDR3 DNA reads TGTGCCAGCAGCGTAGGTCCTAGCGGGAGGCAAGAGACCCAGTACTTC.